This record looks at one TCR beta chain sequence and its context. The target antigen is unknown. The data are from a study of cytomegalovirus exposure and HLA in healthy donors. Overall study findings and caveats: In vitro checks showed that three CMV-associated chains really do target CMV antigens.

The germline CDR1 and CDR2 sequences are SNHLY and FYNNEI. The CDR3 consists of 13 residues. Trimming took 6 bases from V and 5 from J, leaving 13 bases between them. Here immunoSEQ multiplex PCR was the method, and the copy in TCRdb shows in-frame clones only, minus some. The table includes 150,000 to 200,000 clones, about 87% detected once. The sequence derives from a woman in her twenties or thirties in good health and CMV-seronegative. The chain is built from TRBV2 and TRBJ1-2; no clear D gene. What was sequenced was PBMCs. DNA for the CDR3: TGTGCCAGCAGGGTTAGAGGCCGTTATGGCTACACCTTC. The encoded protein is CASRVRGRYGYTF.